One and the same sample provided the 19 T cell receptor beta chains below, sequenced in a study of T cell changes during pregnancy in multiple sclerosis. Method: immunoSEQ multiplex PCR; TCRdb's copy keeps in-frame clones and lacks some. The repertoire holds about 130,000 clones, with roughly 95% as singletons. The sequencing used peripheral blood, collected after pregnancy. The source of these receptors is a female donor with multiple sclerosis, enrolled in a pregnancy study.

This sequence joins TRBV7-2 and TRBJ2-4, with TRBD2 matching over 7 bases. V lost 0 bases to trimming and J lost 6 bases; unmatched junction nucleotides: 5. The germline CDR1 and CDR2 sequences are SGHTA and FQGNSA. The CDR3 is made up of 15 amino acids. CDR3 nucleotide sequence: TGTGCCAGCAGCTTAGCGTCTAGCGGCTTAAACATTCAGTACTTC. It is translated as CASSLASSGLNIQYF.

This chain's CDR3 is CSVEDLNTEAFF. The CDR3 nucleotides read TGCAGCGTTGAGGACTTGAACACTGAAGCTTTCTTT. The chain links TRBV29-1 to TRBJ1-1; D remains unclear. This CDR3 region has 12 residues. From germline, CDR1 is SQVTM and CDR2 ANQGSEA. Trimming removed 3 bases from V and 0 bases from J, with 5 bases in between.

V is TRBV14 and J is TRBJ2-2; 9 bases match TRBD2. Germline CDR1 and CDR2: SGHDN and FVKESK. The CDR3 has 16 amino acids. With V trimmed by 5 bases and J by 5 bases, 9 bases remained unmatched. The CDR3 here is CASSKVAGVRTGELFF. The CDR3 nucleotides read TGTGCCAGCAGCAAAGTAGCGGGGGTCAGGACCGGGGAGCTGTTTTTT.

This clone was seen just once. Relative to the germline gene, one junction end is altered; a read error may explain this. In DNA form, the CDR3 reads TGTGCTAGCAGCTTAGATCCGCAGGCTGAGCAGTTCTTC. Translation gives CASSLDPQAEQFF. V gene TRBV7-7 combines with J gene TRBJ2-1; D remains ambiguous. The germline gives CDR1 SSHAT, CDR2 FNYEAQ (reference sequence). The CDR3 runs 13 residues.

The chain is built from TRBV7-9 and TRBJ2-1; 9 nucleotides align to TRBD2. CDR1 is SEHNR and CDR2 is FQNEAQ in the germline V gene (reference sequence). J was trimmed by 10 bases and V by 0 bases; bases with no gene match: 10. This CDR3 has 16 amino acids. The CDR3 sequence: CASSLALREGGREQFF. The DNA of the CDR3 is TGTGCCAGCAGCTTAGCATTGCGGGAGGGCGGTCGGGAGCAGTTCTTC.

The rearrangement joins TRBV27 to TRBJ2-1; 9 bases line up with TRBD2. Unmatched junction bases numbered 11, after V lost 4 bases and J lost 4 bases. CDR3 length equals 17 residues. Germline V gene lookup returns CDR1 MNHEY and CDR2 SMNVEV (reference sequence). The CDR3 bases are TGTGCCAGCAGTTCCCCCCCGTTAGCGGGAGCTTACAATGAGCAGTTCTTC. Translation gives CASSSPPLAGAYNEQFF.

The V call is TRBV10-3, the J call TRBJ2-2, with 8 bases matching TRBD2. CDR1 and CDR2 from the germline V gene are ENHRY and SYGVKD. The CDR3 has 15 residues. V shed 10 bases, J shed 4 bases, and the junction held 11 bases outside the gene matches. This chain's CDR3 is CATVEAGVSTGELFF. The CDR3 nucleotides are TGTGCCACCGTGGAAGCGGGAGTAAGCACCGGGGAGCTGTTTTTT.

The chain recombines TRBV19 with TRBJ2-3; TRBD1 aligns across 9 bases. The ends lost 10 bases at V and 1 base at J; junction bases unmatched: 9. Germline CDR1 and CDR2: LNHDA and SQIVND (reference sequence). The CDR3 length is 15 residues. CDR3 sequence: CATSSTGGGTDTQYF. The CDR3, as DNA: TGTGCCACATCCTCGACAGGGGGTGGCACAGATACGCAGTATTTT.

As DNA, the CDR3 is TGTGCCAGCAGTCCACGTCAGACCGGGGAGCTGTTTTTT. This encodes CASSPRQTGELFF. The rearrangement joins TRBV28 to TRBJ2-2; D remains ambiguous. Germline V gives CDR1 MDHEN, CDR2 SYDVKM. Between the trimmed V and J ends, which lost 5 bases and 5 bases, there was a span of 9 bases. The CDR3 has 13 residues. The complete variable domain, with remaining parts taken from reference TRBV28 and TRBJ2-2, reads DVKVTQSSRYLVKRTGEKVFLECVQDMDHENMFWYRQDPGLGLRLIYFSYDVKMKEKGDIPEGYSVSREKKERFSLILESASTNQTSMYLCASSPRQTGELFFGEGSRLTVL.

The chain is built from TRBV20-1 and TRBJ1-1, with D hard to call. CDR1 and CDR2 (germline): DFQATT, SNEGSKA (reference sequence). This CDR3 is built from 11 residues. The V end lost 5 bases, the J end lost 0 bases, and 4 bases lay between the germline ends. The CDR3 DNA reads TGCAGTGCTCAGGTGAACACTGAAGCTTTCTTT. Translated: CSAQVNTEAFF.

This chain joins TRBV5-6 and TRBJ1-1, with D tentatively TRBD1 (6 bases). This CDR3 spans 12 amino acids. Germline loops: CDR1 SGHDT, CDR2 YYEEEE. Trimming took 4 bases from V and 6 from J, leaving 10 bases between them. The chain's CDR3 is CASSLRGAEAFF. The CDR3 DNA sequence: TGTGCCAGCAGCCTCAGGGGAGCTGAAGCTTTCTTT.

The CDR3 sequence: CASSPTSGRAYEQYF. CDR3 DNA sequence: TGTGCCAGCAGCCCGACTAGCGGGAGGGCCTACGAGCAGTACTTC. The V call is TRBV5-4, the J call TRBJ2-7, with 14 bases that match TRBD2. The germline V gene encodes CDR1 SGHNT and CDR2 YYREEE (reference sequence). The trim removed 4 bases at V and 2 bases at J, leaving 2 bases unmatched. This CDR3 has 15 residues.

The chain is built from TRBV12-1 and TRBJ2-7; TRBD2 is the table's D call and was not checked against the DNA. TRBV12-1 is flagged as a pseudogene. The CDR3 is made up of 17 amino acids. The CDR3 DNA reads as TGTGCCAGCAGCCAAAAGGGACTAGCGGGAGAGAACTACGAGCAGTACTTC. Protein sequence: CASSQKGLAGENYEQYF.

For this clone: An end of the junction does not agree with germline; a read error may underlie this. This rearrangement joins TRBV7-7 to TRBJ2-2; 10 bases map to TRBD2. There are 16 residues in the CDR3. In germline, CDR1 is SSHAT, CDR2 FNYEAQ (reference sequence). The DNA for the CDR3 is TGTGCTAGCAGCCAGGGACTAGCGACGAACACCGGGGAGCTGTTTTTT. Translating it yields CASSQGLATNTGELFF.

The genes are TRBV28 and TRBJ2-7; 8 bases fit TRBD2. Germline V CDR1 and CDR2: MDHEN, SYDVKM. This CDR3 is 13 amino acids long. V shed 5 bases, J shed 6 bases, and the junction held 6 bases outside the gene matches. This CDR3 is CASSMGLVGEQYF. CDR3 DNA: TGTGCCAGCAGTATGGGACTAGTGGGCGAGCAGTACTTC.

V and J are TRBV5-4 and TRBJ2-1, with 9 bases identical to TRBD1. CDR1 SGHNT and CDR2 YYREEE come from the germline V gene (reference sequence). V shed 4 bases and J 8 bases; nucleotides not matched to a gene: 13. The CDR3 contains 16 residues. The CDR3 loop is CASSPTPGQGQDEQFF. In nucleotides, the CDR3 is TGTGCCAGCAGCCCGACACCGGGACAGGGTCAGGATGAGCAGTTCTTC.

This rearrangement joins TRBV28 to TRBJ2-1, with 11 bases identical to TRBD2. Germline V gene sequence: CDR1 MDHEN, CDR2 SYDVKM. The CDR3 totals 18 residues. The V and J ends lost 6 bases and 7 bases, in that order; junction bases with no gene match: 17. For the CDR3, the DNA is TGTGCCAGCAGATCGCCCCGCCTACTAGCGGGAGATGGGAATGAGCAGTTCTTC. Residues: CASRSPRLLAGDGNEQFF.

The genes are TRBV30 and TRBJ2-3; TRBD2 matches at 7 bases. V lost 2 bases, J lost 4 bases, and 9 bases stayed unmatched. Germline V lookup: CDR1 GTSNPN, CDR2 SVGIG (reference sequence). The CDR3 is made up of 15 amino acids. The CDR3: CAWSTLSGRADTQYF. CDR3 nucleotides: TGTGCCTGGAGTACCCTCAGTGGGAGGGCAGATACGCAGTATTTT.

In nucleotides, the CDR3 is TGTGCCACCAGCCGCCGGGGGGCCGGGGATACGCAGTATTTT. It translates to CATSRRGAGDTQYF. The chain couples TRBV15 to TRBJ2-3, with D perhaps TRBD2 (7 bases). The CDR3 consists of 14 residues. Germline V lookup: CDR1 LNHNV, CDR2 YYDKDF (reference sequence). The ends were cut back, 5 bases at V and 6 bases at J, with 15 bases in the middle.